The clone carrying this TCR beta chain was seen ten or more times. Its antigen is not known. The repertoire came from unfractionated whole blood and reflected all unsorted peripheral T cells. The data derive from a study of HIV-infected patients and healthy controls. cDNA was made from around 0.5 ug RNA using alpha and beta constant primers. Alpha and beta chain libraries were made separately by chain-specific third strand synthesis with multiplexing indices. TCRdb reprocessed the 5' RACE reads via MiXCR and lists one record per CDR3 protein. The data hold about 14,000 distinct CDR3 sequences, with more than 8.5% observed a single time. Study conclusions and caveats: Significant mean usage differences between HIV-infected patients and controls involved eight alpha and eight beta V genes.

The CDR3 totals 17 residues. CDR1 is KGHSH and CDR2 is LQKENI in the germline V gene. Between the trimmed V and J ends, which lost 0 bases and 2 bases, there was a span of 16 bases. The source material was blood. J is TRBJ1-1 and V is TRBV18; D remains unclear. This sequence was found in an adult in good health. This CDR3 is CASSPPQADRSNTEAFF. In nucleotides, the CDR3 is TGTGCCAGCTCACCACCGCAGGCCGACCGCTCTAACACTGAAGCTTTCTTT.